The 22 T cell receptor beta chains in this list originate from one sample, sequenced in a study of regulatory T cells in long-lasting Graves disease. Time point indicated: newly diagnosed GD, antithyroid drugs for less than 3 months. Scientists built the TCR library using RNA that was extracted from PBMCs. Building of the TCR beta libraries involved iRepertoire HTBI primers and Arm-PCR of CDR3 regions. From the multiplex PCR reads, TCRdb called clonotypes with MiXCR, one entry per CDR3 protein. There are 530,000 or so distinct CDR3 sequences in the sample; roughly 13% occur only once, and about 9.1% lies in the top ten. These data were also filed under a second study, of T cells in Graves' hyperthyroidism and ophthalmopathy.

The sequencing here drew on peripheral blood mononuclear cells (PBMCs), taken at new diagnosis, from a patient treated with antithyroid drugs. The receptors were sampled from a man aged 25 to 45 with Graves disease.

This clonotype was recorded many times. Written as DNA, the CDR3 is TGTGCCAGCAGTTTACGGTCCTTTGCAACTAATGAAAAACTGTTTTTT. This codes for CASSLRSFATNEKLFF. The rearrangement uses TRBV27 and TRBJ1-4; D is unresolved. Germline V lookup: CDR1 MNHEY, CDR2 SMNVEV (reference sequence). CDR3 size: 16 residues. V shed 2 bases and J shed 0 bases, with 10 bases lying between them.

This clonotype was picked up a small number of times. This chain connects TRBV7-9 to TRBJ1-4, with D hard to call. Germline CDR1 and CDR2: SEHNR and FQNEAQ (reference sequence). V was shortened by 2 bases and J by 12 bases, with 7 bases between the two germline ends. This CDR3 comprises 11 residues. CDR3 amino acids: CASSLRNELFF. The CDR3, as DNA: TGTGCCAGCAGCTTAAGAAACGAACTGTTTTTT.

There are many counts of this clonotype. The V gene is TRBV27, the J gene TRBJ2-7; tentatively, D is TRBD1 (6 bases). V lost 4 bases to trimming and J lost 4 bases, with 14 bases between them. The germline CDR1 and CDR2 sequences are MNHEY and SMNVEV (reference sequence). This CDR3 spans 14 amino acids. In nucleotides, the CDR3 is TGTGCCAGCAGTTCGTACCACAGGGTTTACGAGCAGTACTTC. Encoded protein: CASSSYHRVYEQYF.

Here the CDR3 DNA reads TGTGCCAGCGGGACAGGGATCACAGATACGCAGTATTTT. It translates to CASGTGITDTQYF. The chain has TRBV7-9 and TRBJ2-3; 9 bases agree with TRBD1. CDR3 length equals 13 residues. Germline-derived CDR1 and CDR2 are SEHNR and FQNEAQ (reference sequence). V lost 8 bases and J lost 2; bases outside the gene matches: 2. Looking up the rest from reference TRBV7-9 and TRBJ2-3 gives the full variable domain: DTGVSQNPRHKITKRGQNVTFRCDPISEHNRLYWYRQTLGQGPEFLTYFQNEAQLEKSRLLSDRFSAERPKGSFSTLEIQRTEQGDSAMYLCASGTGITDTQYFGPGTRLTVL.

This clonotype was found a few times. The V gene is TRBV5-1, the J gene TRBJ2-3; 7 nucleotides line up with TRBD2. Per germline, CDR1 SGHRS and CDR2 YFSETQ. The CDR3 is 16 amino acids. The V and J ends lost 0 bases and 4 bases, in that order; junction bases with no gene match: 8. The CDR3 spells CASSLATSYSSDTQYF. The CDR3 nucleotides are TGCGCCAGCAGCTTGGCGACTAGCTATTCTTCAGATACGCAGTATTTT.

This chain connects TRBV5-1 to TRBJ2-4; D possibly uses TRBD1 or TRBD2 (8 bases each). In germline, CDR1 is SGHRS, CDR2 YFSETQ. Trimming removed 3 bases at V and 0 bases at J, with 19 bases between. This CDR3 comprises 18 residues. This CDR3 is CASSWGTGAGEAKNIQYF. The CDR3 DNA follows: TGCGCCAGCAGCTGGGGGACAGGAGCGGGAGAAGCCAAAAACATTCAGTACTTC.

The CDR3 DNA is TGTGCCACCAGTGAGGCCGGGACAGGACTTGGAGGCTACACCTTC. Amino acid sequence: CATSEAGTGLGGYTF. The chain links TRBV24-1 to TRBJ1-2, with 8 bases fitting TRBD1. CDR1 and CDR2 (germline): KGHDR, SFDVKD. V was pared by 4 bases and J by 8 bases, with 11 bases of the junction left unmatched. CDR3 size: 15 residues.

This clonotype has ten or more counts. V usage is TRBV2 and J usage is TRBJ2-1; 8 bases match TRBD2. Trimming took 7 bases from V and 4 from J; bases not matched to a gene: 12. The CDR3 covers 16 residues. Looked up from germline, CDR1 is SNHLY and CDR2 is FYNNEI. The CDR3 spells CASIKESGLGYNEQFF. In DNA form, the CDR3 reads TGTGCCAGCATTAAGGAGTCGGGACTAGGTTACAATGAGCAGTTCTTC.

This rearrangement joins TRBV27 to TRBJ1-4; TRBD1 matches at 9 bases. Germline V gene lookup returns CDR1 MNHEY and CDR2 SMNVEV (reference sequence). V lost 5 bases, J lost 6 bases, and 10 bases stayed unmatched. The CDR3 spans 16 residues. The CDR3 spells CASSPPVGQGDEKLFF. CDR3 nucleotide sequence: TGTGCCAGCAGTCCTCCTGTGGGACAGGGAGATGAAAAACTGTTTTTT.

The chain has TRBV27 and TRBJ2-5, with D hard to call. The ends were cut back, 5 bases at V and 3 bases at J, with 13 bases in the middle. The CDR3 covers 14 residues. The germline CDR1 and CDR2 sequences are MNHEY and SMNVEV (reference sequence). In DNA, the CDR3 is TGTGCCAGCAGTGACGAAGGAGTAAAAGAGACCCAGTACTTC. Translation: CASSDEGVKETQYF.

This clonotype was counted a few times. V is TRBV6-2 or TRBV6-3 and J is TRBJ2-7; TRBD1 agrees at 7 bases. The CDR3 has 16 residues. Trimming took 0 bases from V and 0 from J; bases not matched to a gene: 5. Per germline, CDR1 MNHEY and CDR2 SVGEGT. The CDR3 DNA is TGTGCCAGCAGTTACTCGACAGGGTCAAACTCCTACGAGCAGTACTTC. Translated: CASSYSTGSNSYEQYF.

Turning to this clonotype: A much larger clone lies a single base off, so this may be a read error. The V and J genes are TRBV2 and TRBJ1-4; 9 bases fit TRBD1. From germline, CDR1 is SNHLY and CDR2 FYNNEI. The CDR3 is 12 amino acids. CDR3 residues: CAGSETRDRVFF. CDR3 sequence (DNA): TGTGCCGGCAGTGAAACCCGGGACAGGGTGTTTTTT.

This clonotype was found a few times. This sequence joins TRBV7-9 and TRBJ2-3; TRBD2 matches 7 bases. This CDR3 is built from 15 residues. J was trimmed by 0 bases and V by 7 bases; bases with no gene match: 7. The germline gives CDR1 SEHNR, CDR2 FQNEAQ (reference sequence). The CDR3 is CASTQNSGSTDTQYF. For the CDR3, the DNA is TGTGCCAGCACCCAGAATAGCGGGAGCACAGATACGCAGTATTTT.

The rearrangement links TRBV18 to TRBJ1-1, with D possibly being TRBD1 (6 bases). CDR3 length: 16 amino acids. Trimming left V 3 bases short and J 0 bases short, with 14 bases between. Germline values: CDR1 KGHSH, CDR2 LQKENI. DNA for the CDR3: TGTGCCAGCTCACCGAGTGGGGGGCGGATGAACACTGAAGCTTTCTTT. It codes for CASSPSGGRMNTEAFF. Together with reference TRBV18 and TRBJ1-1, the CDR3 gives the full variable domain: NAGVMQNPRHLVRRRGQEARLRCSPMKGHSHVYWYRQLPEEGLKFMVYLQKENIIDESGMPKERFSAEFPKEGPSILRIQQVVRGDSAAYFCASSPSGGRMNTEAFFGQGTRLTVV.

This clonotype occurred many times. The V and J genes are TRBV5-1 and TRBJ2-3, with D tentatively TRBD1 or TRBD2 (5 bases each). Germline assignment: CDR1 SGHRS and CDR2 YFSETQ. V was cut by 5 bases and J by 5 bases, with 18 bases left in between. The CDR3 runs to 15 residues. This CDR3 reads CASRTGPLSGDTQYF. For the CDR3, the DNA is TGCGCCAGCAGAACGGGACCCCTAAGTGGAGATACGCAGTATTTT. Full variable domain (outside the CDR3, taken from reference TRBV5-1 and TRBJ2-3): KAGVTQTPRYLIKTRGQQVTLSCSPISGHRSVSWYQQTPGQGLQFLFEYFSETQRNKGNFPGRFSGRQFSNSRSEMNVSTLELGDSALYLCASRTGPLSGDTQYFGPGTRLTVL.

This clonotype has ten or more counts. V gene TRBV30 combines with J gene TRBJ2-7; a possible D gene is TRBD2 (6 bases). CDR3 length: 13 residues. The V and J ends lost 4 bases and 1 base respectively, with 11 bases between them. The germline V gene has CDR1 GTSNPN and CDR2 SVGIG (reference sequence). DNA for the CDR3: TGTGCCTGGACCCCCGGGGGATCCTACGAGCAGTACTTC. Translation: CAWTPGGSYEQYF.

Only a few counts were recorded for this clonotype. J is TRBJ2-1 and V is TRBV11-3, with TRBD2 identical over 9 bases. CDR3 length: 13 residues. The V gene end was trimmed by 6 bases and the J gene end by 7 bases; junction bases not matched to a gene: 4. Germline V gene sequence: CDR1 SGHNT, CDR2 YENEEA. The CDR3 here is CASSRSGRNEQFF. CDR3 DNA sequence: TGTGCCAGCAGTCGTAGCGGGAGAAATGAGCAGTTCTTC. The full variable domain, with the rest looked up from reference TRBV11-3 and TRBJ2-1, is EAGVVQSPRYKIIEKKQPVAFWCNPISGHNTLYWYLQNLGQGPELLIRYENEEAVDDSQLPKDRFSAERLKGVDSTLKIQPAELGDSAVYLCASSRSGRNEQFFGPGTRLTVL.

In regard to this clonotype: This may come from a read error, since a much larger clone is one base off. The CDR3 nucleotides read TGTGCCACCAGTGGCGCCCCGGGGGACAGGGGAGGCTACACCTTC. This sequence encodes CATSGAPGDRGGYTF. The chain combines TRBV24-1 with TRBJ1-2; TRBD1 agrees at 10 bases. The CDR3 totals 15 residues. V gave up 5 bases and J gave up 8 bases; unmatched junction bases: 10. The germline CDR1 and CDR2 sequences are KGHDR and SFDVKD.

This clonotype was recorded at least ten times. The germline gene is not matched at one end of the junction; a read error may be the cause. The chain employs TRBV6-1 and TRBJ1-3, with D uncertain. CDR1 is MNHNS, CDR2 SASEGT, per germline. The CDR3 length is 10 residues. The DNA of the CDR3 is TGTGCCAGCGGTGAAGACACCATATATTTT. Translation gives CASGEDTIYF.

This clonotype was detected only a few times. V is TRBV5-1 and J is TRBJ2-7; TRBD2 matches 12 bases. V lost 0 bases to trimming and J lost 7 bases; unmatched junction nucleotides: 5. The germline V gene encodes CDR1 SGHRS and CDR2 YFSETQ. CDR3 length: 15 residues. CDR3 residues: CASSLALAGGGEQYF. The DNA of the CDR3 is TGCGCCAGCAGCTTGGCACTAGCGGGAGGAGGGGAGCAGTACTTC. Together with reference TRBV5-1 and TRBJ2-7, the CDR3 gives the full variable domain: KAGVTQTPRYLIKTRGQQVTLSCSPISGHRSVSWYQQTPGQGLQFLFEYFSETQRNKGNFPGRFSGRQFSNSRSEMNVSTLELGDSALYLCASSLALAGGGEQYFGPGTRLTVT.

The chain has TRBV14 and TRBJ2-1; the D gene is possibly TRBD2 (6 bases). The CDR3 runs 15 residues. Germline-derived CDR1 and CDR2 are SGHDN and FVKESK. V lost 4 bases to trimming and J lost 10 bases, with 20 bases between them. In nucleotides, the CDR3 is TGTGCCAGCAGCCCCCGAGGCCAGGGAGCGGGCGAGCAGTTCTTC. This sequence encodes CASSPRGQGAGEQFF.

This clonotype was recorded at least ten times. Its ends do not fully match the called genes, so a read error is possible. The genes are TRBV3-1 and TRBJ1-1, with 10 bases lining up with TRBD1. The CDR3 has 14 residues. Germline values: CDR1 LGHDT, CDR2 YNNKEL (reference sequence). CDR3 sequence (DNA): TGCGCCAGCAGCCTTCGGACAGGGGGGACTGAAGCTTTCTTT. As protein: CASSLRTGGTEAFF.